This TCR beta chain emerged from a study of shared clonotypes between healthy human individuals. Every donor was a Caucasian adult from Nashville, Tennessee. Extraction of genomic DNA in unsorted samples used roughly 100 million PBMCs. Points on this clone: A much larger clone lies one base from this, so it may be a read error.

This CDR3 contains 13 residues. The V and J ends lost 0 bases and 3 bases respectively, with 4 bases between them. Germline V gene lookup returns CDR1 SGHAT and CDR2 FQNNGV. Assay: immunoSEQ multiplex PCR; the TCRdb copy retains only in-frame clones and omits some. The table has 450,000 to 500,000 clones, more than 65% seen once. The sequence was obtained from a woman aged 40 to 50 in good health. Some clones in this sample may be carry-over from other donors' samples. The chain recombines TRBV11-2 with TRBJ2-3; no definite D call. The specimen was PBMCs. The CDR3 coding sequence is TGTGCCAGCAGCTTAGAACAGACAGATACGCAGTATTTT. Translating gives CASSLEQTDTQYF.